The sample holds a few counts of the clone carrying this T cell receptor beta chain. The germline CDR1 and CDR2 sequences are ENHRY and SYGVKD. The CDR3 runs 15 residues. V was clipped by 6 bases and J by 4 bases; unmatched bases: 10. The sample belongs to a study of regulatory T cells in long-lasting Graves disease. Noted time point: newly diagnosed GD, antithyroid drugs for less than 3 months. PBMC-extracted RNA yielded the TCR library. By American Thyroid Association guidelines, Graves' disease was diagnosed in the cohort. Arm-PCR with iRepertoire HTBI primers amplified the CDR3 regions for these TCR beta libraries. From the multiplex PCR reads, TCRdb called clonotypes with MiXCR, one entry per CDR3 protein. Of roughly 560,000 distinct CDR3 sequences in the sample, roughly 15% are singletons; the top ten hold more than 20%. A further study also used this sample, focusing on T cells in Graves' hyperthyroidism and ophthalmopathy.

Sequencing used peripheral blood mononuclear cells (PBMCs), obtained at new diagnosis, from a patient treated with antithyroid drugs. This sequence joins TRBV10-3 and TRBJ2-7; TRBD2 matches 9 bases. This sequence originates from a woman aged 35-65 years with Graves disease. The CDR3 bases are TGTGCCATCAGCGGGCCGGAGCGGGGGGAATACGAGCAGTACTTC. Amino acids: CAISGPERGEYEQYF.